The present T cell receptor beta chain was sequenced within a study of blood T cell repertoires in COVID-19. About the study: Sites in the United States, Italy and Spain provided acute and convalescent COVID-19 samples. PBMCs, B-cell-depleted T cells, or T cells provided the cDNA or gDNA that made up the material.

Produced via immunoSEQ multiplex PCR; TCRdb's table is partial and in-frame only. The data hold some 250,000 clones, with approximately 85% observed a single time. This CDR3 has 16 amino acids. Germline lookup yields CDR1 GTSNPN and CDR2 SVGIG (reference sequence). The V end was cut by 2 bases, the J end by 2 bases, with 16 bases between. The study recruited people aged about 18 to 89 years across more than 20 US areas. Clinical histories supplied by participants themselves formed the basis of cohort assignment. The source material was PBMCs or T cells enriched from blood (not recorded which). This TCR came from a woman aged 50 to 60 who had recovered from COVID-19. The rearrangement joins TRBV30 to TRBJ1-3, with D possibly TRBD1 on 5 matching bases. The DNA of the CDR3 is TGTGCCTGGAGTAGGGGCCAGCCAAAGGCTGGAAACACCATATATTTT. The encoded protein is CAWSRGQPKAGNTIYF.